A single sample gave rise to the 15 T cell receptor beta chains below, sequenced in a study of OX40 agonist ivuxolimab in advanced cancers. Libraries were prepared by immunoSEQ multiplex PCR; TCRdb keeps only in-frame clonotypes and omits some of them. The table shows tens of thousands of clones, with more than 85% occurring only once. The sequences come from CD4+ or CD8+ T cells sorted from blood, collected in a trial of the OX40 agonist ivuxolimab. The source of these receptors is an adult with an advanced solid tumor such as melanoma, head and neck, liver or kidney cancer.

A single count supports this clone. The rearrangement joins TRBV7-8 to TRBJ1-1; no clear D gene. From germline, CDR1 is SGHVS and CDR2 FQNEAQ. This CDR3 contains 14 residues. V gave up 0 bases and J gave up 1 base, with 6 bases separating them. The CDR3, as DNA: TGTGCCAGCAGCTTAGCTGCGCAGAACACTGAAGCTTTCTTT. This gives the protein CASSLAAQNTEAFF.

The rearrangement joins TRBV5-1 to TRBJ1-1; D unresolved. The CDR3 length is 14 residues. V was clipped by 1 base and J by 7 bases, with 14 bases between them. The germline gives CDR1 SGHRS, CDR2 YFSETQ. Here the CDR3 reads CASSLRLEPGEAFF. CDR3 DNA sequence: TGCGCCAGCAGCTTGAGACTAGAGCCGGGTGAAGCTTTCTTT.

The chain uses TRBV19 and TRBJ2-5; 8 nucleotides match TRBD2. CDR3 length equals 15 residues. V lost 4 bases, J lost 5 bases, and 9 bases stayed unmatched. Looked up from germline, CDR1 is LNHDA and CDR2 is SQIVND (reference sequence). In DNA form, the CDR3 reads TGTGCCAGTAGTACCACCGGCGGGAGGAGGGAGACCCAGTACTTC. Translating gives CASSTTGGRRETQYF.

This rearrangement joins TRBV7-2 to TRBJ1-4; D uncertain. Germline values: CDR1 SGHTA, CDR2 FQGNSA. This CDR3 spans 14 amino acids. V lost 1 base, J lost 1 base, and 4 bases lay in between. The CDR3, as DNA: TGTGCCAGCAGCTTAGACAGAACTAATGAAAAACTGTTTTTT. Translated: CASSLDRTNEKLFF.

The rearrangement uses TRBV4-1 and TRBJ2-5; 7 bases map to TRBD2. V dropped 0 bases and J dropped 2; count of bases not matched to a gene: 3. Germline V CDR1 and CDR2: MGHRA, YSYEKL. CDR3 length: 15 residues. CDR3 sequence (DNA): TGCGCCAGCAGCCAAGACGGGACTACGCAAGAGACCCAGTACTTC. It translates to CASSQDGTTQETQYF.

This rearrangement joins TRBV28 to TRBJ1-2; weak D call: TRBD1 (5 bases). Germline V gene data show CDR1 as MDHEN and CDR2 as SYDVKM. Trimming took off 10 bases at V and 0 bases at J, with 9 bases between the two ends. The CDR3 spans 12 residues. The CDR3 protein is CATVGANYGYTF. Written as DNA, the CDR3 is TGTGCCACCGTGGGGGCTAACTATGGCTACACCTTC.

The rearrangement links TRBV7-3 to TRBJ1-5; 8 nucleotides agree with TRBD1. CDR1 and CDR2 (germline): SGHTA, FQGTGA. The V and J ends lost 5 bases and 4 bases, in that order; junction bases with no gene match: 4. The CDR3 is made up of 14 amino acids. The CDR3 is CASSPRTGNQPQHF. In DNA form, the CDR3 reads TGTGCCAGCAGCCCAAGGACAGGGAATCAGCCCCAGCATTTT. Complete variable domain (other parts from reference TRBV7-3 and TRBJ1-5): GAGVSQTPSNKVTEKGKYVELRCDPISGHTALYWYRQSLGQGPEFLIYFQGTGAADDSGLPNDRFFAVRPEGSVSTLKIQRTERGDSAVYLCASSPRTGNQPQHFGDGTRLSIL.

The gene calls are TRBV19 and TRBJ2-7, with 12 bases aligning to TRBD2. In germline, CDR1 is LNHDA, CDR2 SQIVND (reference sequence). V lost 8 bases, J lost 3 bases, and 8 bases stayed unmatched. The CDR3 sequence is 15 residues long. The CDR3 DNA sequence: TGTGCCAGTCGGACTAGCGGGAACTCGTACTACGAGCAGTACTTC. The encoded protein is CASRTSGNSYYEQYF.

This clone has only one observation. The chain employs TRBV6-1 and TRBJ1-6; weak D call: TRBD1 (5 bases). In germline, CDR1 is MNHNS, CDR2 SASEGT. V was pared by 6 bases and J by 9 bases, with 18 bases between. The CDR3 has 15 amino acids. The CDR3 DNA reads TGTGCCAGCAGGGAAAACGGGGCCAAAACTTCACCCCTCCACTTT. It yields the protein CASRENGAKTSPLHF.

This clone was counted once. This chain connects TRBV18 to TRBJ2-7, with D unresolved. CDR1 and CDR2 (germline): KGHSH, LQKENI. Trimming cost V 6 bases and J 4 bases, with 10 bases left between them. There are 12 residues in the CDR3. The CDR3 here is CASSPADYEQYF. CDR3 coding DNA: TGTGCCAGCTCCCCCGCAGATTACGAGCAGTACTTC.

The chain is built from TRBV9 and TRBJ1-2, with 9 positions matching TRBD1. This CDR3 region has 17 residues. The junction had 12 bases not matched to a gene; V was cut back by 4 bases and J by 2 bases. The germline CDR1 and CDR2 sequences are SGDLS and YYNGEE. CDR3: CASSSDGTGRMNYGYTF. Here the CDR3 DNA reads TGTGCCAGCAGCTCAGACGGGACAGGGAGGATGAACTATGGCTACACCTTC.

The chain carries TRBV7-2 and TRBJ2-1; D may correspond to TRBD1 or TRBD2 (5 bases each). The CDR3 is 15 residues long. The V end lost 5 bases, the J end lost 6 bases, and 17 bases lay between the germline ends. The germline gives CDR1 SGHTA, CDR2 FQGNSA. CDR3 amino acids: CASSLLPGPTNEQFF. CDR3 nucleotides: TGTGCCAGCAGCCTACTACCGGGACCCACCAATGAGCAGTTCTTC.

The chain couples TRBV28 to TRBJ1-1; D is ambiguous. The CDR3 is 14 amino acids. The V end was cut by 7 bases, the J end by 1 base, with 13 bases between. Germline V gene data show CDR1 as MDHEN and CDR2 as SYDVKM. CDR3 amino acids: CASTPLPENTEAFF. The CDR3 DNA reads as TGTGCCAGCACCCCCCTGCCCGAGAACACTGAAGCTTTCTTT.

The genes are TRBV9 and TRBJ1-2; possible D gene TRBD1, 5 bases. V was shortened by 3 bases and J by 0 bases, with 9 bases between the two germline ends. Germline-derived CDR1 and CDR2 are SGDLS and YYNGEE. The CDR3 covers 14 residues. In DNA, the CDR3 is TGTGCCAGCAGCGCAGGGCCTACTAACTATGGCTACACCTTC. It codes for CASSAGPTNYGYTF.

CDR3 bases: TGTGCCAGCCTGGGCCGGGATGGCTACACCTTC. It encodes CASLGRDGYTF. The chain links TRBV9 to TRBJ1-2; no firm D call. The CDR3 runs to 11 residues. V dropped 7 bases and J dropped 6 bases, with 10 bases sitting between them. Per germline, CDR1 SGDLS and CDR2 YYNGEE.